These T cell receptor beta chains were read from a single sample in a study of Ad26.COV2.S vaccination and SARS-CoV-2 variants. Some clones are missing from TCRdb's copy, which holds only in-frame ones; the method was immunoSEQ multiplex PCR. Of 440,000 or so clones in the sample, roughly 87% were seen once. The material sequenced was peripheral blood, taken in a trial of Ad26.COV2.S vaccine versus placebo. The receptors stem from a person aged 18-60 years who received the Ad26.COV2.S COVID-19 vaccine or a placebo. Both conserved end residues are part of each CDR3. A D gene is named only where the DNA matches it firmly. Size is omitted from some rows. Given values are once, few, many or a class for expanded clones.

>TRBV10-3|.|TRBJ2-5|.
CAISESYGAGETQYF
TGTGCCATCAGTGAGTCGTATGGGGCGGGGGAGACCCAGTACTTC
>TRBV2|.|TRBJ1-4|.
CASSARGGEKLFF
TGTGCCAGCAGTGCAAGGGGGGGCGAAAAACTGTTTTTT
>TRBV28|.|TRBJ2-7|.
CASMTGLAYEQYF
TGTGCCAGCATGACTGGTTTGGCTTACGAGCAGTACTTC
>TRBV7-8|few|TRBJ2-7|TRBD1
CASSPATRTGDRGQYF
TGTGCCAGCAGCCCAGCAACAAGGACAGGCGATAGAGGGCAGTACTTC
>TRBV30|few|TRBJ2-7|.
CAWSVRRFSYEQYF
TGTGCCTGGAGTGTACGTAGATTCTCCTACGAGCAGTACTTC
>TRBV21-1|once|TRBJ2-7|.
CASSFGLTPSYEQYF
TGTGCCAGCAGTTTTGGACTTACGCCCTCCTACGAGCAGTACTTC
>TRBV5-1|.|TRBJ2-2|.
CASSLVLTAGELFF
TGCGCCAGCAGCTTGGTTTTGACAGCCGGGGAGCTGTTTTTT
>TRBV24-1|once|TRBJ2-3|TRBD2
CATSVAGRNTDTQYF
TGTGCCACCAGTGTAGCGGGAAGGAACACAGATACGCAGTATTTT
>TRBV5-6|.|TRBJ1-5|.
CASSYGHGGSNQPQHF
TGTGCCAGCAGCTATGGACATGGGGGCAGCAATCAGCCCCAGCATTTT
>TRBV7-8|.|TRBJ2-1|.
CASSLSKGSVIYNEQFF
TGTGCCAGCAGCTTATCTAAGGGGTCGGTGATATACAATGAGCAGTTCTTC
>TRBV30|.|TRBJ1-2|.
CAWSVRTDYGYTF
TGTGCCTGGAGTGTACGTACAGACTATGGCTACACCTTC
>TRBV28|.|TRBJ1-4|TRBD1
CASSFDGTGKNEKLFF
TGTGCCAGCAGTTTCGACGGGACAGGGAAAAATGAAAAACTGTTTTTT
>TRBV20-1|.|TRBJ2-2|TRBD1
CSASGTVTGELFF
TGCAGTGCTAGTGGGACAGTCACCGGGGAGCTGTTTTTT
>TRBV9|.|TRBJ2-7|TRBD1
CASSVAGTVYEQYF
TGTGCCAGCAGCGTGGCCGGGACAGTCTACGAGCAGTACTTC
>TRBV19|.|TRBJ2-7|TRBD2
CASRPGRAGGPREQYF
TGTGCCAGTAGGCCCGGGAGAGCGGGAGGCCCCAGGGAGCAGTACTTC
>TRBV14|.|TRBJ2-5|.
CASSQEGSGRETQYF
TGTGCCAGCAGCCAAGAAGGCAGCGGTCGAGAGACCCAGTACTTC
>TRBV7-9|.|TRBJ1-3|.
CASRPDTSGNTIYF
TGTGCCAGCAGACCTGACACCTCTGGAAACACCATATATTTT
>TRBV19|.|TRBJ2-4|TRBD2
CASSIGAGLAGEGVNIQYF
TGTGCCAGTAGTATAGGCGCCGGACTAGCGGGAGAAGGAGTAAACATTCAGTACTTC
>TRBV7-2|.|TRBJ2-1|.
CASSLGAGSGNEQFF
TGTGCCAGCAGCTTAGGGGCGGGATCGGGGAATGAGCAGTTCTTC
>TRBV19|.|TRBJ1-5|.
CASSMATPAGNQPQHF
TGTGCCAGTAGTATGGCGACCCCGGCGGGCAATCAGCCCCAGCATTTT
>TRBV7-9|.|TRBJ2-2|.
CASSLKRDWVGELFF
TGTGCCAGCAGCTTAAAGAGGGATTGGGTCGGCGAGCTGTTTTTT
>TRBV6-6|.|TRBJ2-3|.
CASTGRPSTDTQYF
TGTGCCAGCACGGGGCGACCCTCCACAGATACGCAGTATTTT
>TRBV2|.|TRBJ2-7|TRBD2
CASSITPGLAGVGTEQYF
TGTGCCAGCAGTATAACCCCGGGACTAGCGGGAGTTGGGACCGAGCAGTACTTC
>TRBV9|once|TRBJ2-1|TRBD2
CASSVRVAGDNEQFF
TGTGCCAGCAGCGTAAGGGTAGCGGGGGACAATGAGCAGTTCTTC
>TRBV2|.|TRBJ2-3|.
CASSESGEESTDTQYF
TGTGCCAGCAGTGAGTCTGGGGAGGAAAGCACAGATACGCAGTATTTT
>TRBV5-1|.|TRBJ1-2|TRBD1
CASSIGDRAYGYTF
TGCGCCAGCAGCATTGGGGACAGAGCCTATGGCTACACCTTC
>TRBV4-1|.|TRBJ1-5|.
CASSLADSNQPQHF
TGCGCCAGCAGCCTGGCAGATAGCAATCAGCCCCAGCATTTT
>TRBV2|.|TRBJ2-3|.
CASSPGGLADKDTQYF
TGTGCCAGCAGCCCAGGGGGCCTAGCGGATAAAGATACGCAGTATTTT
>TRBV6-5|.|TRBJ2-7|TRBD2
CASSYSRTSATEQYF
TGTGCCAGCAGTTACTCTAGGACTAGCGCCACGGAGCAGTACTTC
>TRBV7-2|.|TRBJ2-1|TRBD2
CASSRGGTDNEQFF
TGTGCCAGCAGCCGGGGAGGGACCGACAATGAGCAGTTCTTC
>TRBV7-9|.|TRBJ2-1|TRBD2
CASSSLAGWYDRFF
TGTGCCAGCAGCTCTCTAGCGGGATGGTATGATCGGTTCTTC
>TRBV28|few|TRBJ2-7|TRBD2
CASSLGGDSSYEQYF
TGTGCCAGCAGTTTGGGGGGGGATAGCTCCTACGAGCAGTACTTC
>TRBV29-1|.|TRBJ1-3|.
CSVEPGSRGNTIYF
TGCAGCGTTGAACCGGGATCACGAGGAAACACCATATATTTT
>TRBV27|.|TRBJ2-7|.
CASSEGRFSYEQYF
TGTGCCAGCTCCGAGGGCAGGTTTTCCTACGAGCAGTACTTC
>TRBV27|.|TRBJ2-7|.
CASSFLVPDSDRSGREQYF
TGTGCCAGCAGTTTTTTAGTTCCGGACAGCGATAGATCTGGACGCGAGCAGTACTTC
>TRBV4-2|once|TRBJ2-4|TRBD2
CASSQVGLAGGQNIQYF
TGTGCCAGCAGCCAAGTAGGACTAGCGGGAGGACAAAACATTCAGTACTTC
>TRBV15|.|TRBJ1-2|.
CATGLGTSNYGYTF
TGTGCCACCGGCCTCGGGACGTCTAACTATGGCTACACCTTC
>TRBV7-3|.|TRBJ2-1|.
CASSFERSYNEQFF
TGTGCCAGCAGCTTTGAACGCTCCTACAATGAGCAGTTCTTC
>TRBV10-3|.|TRBJ2-7|.
CAISEPPTGYEQYF
TGTGCCATCAGTGAGCCACCGACAGGCTACGAGCAGTACTTC
>TRBV28|once|TRBJ2-5|.
CATHLQGQETQYF
TGTGCCACACACCTTCAGGGGCAAGAGACCCAGTACTTC
>TRBV7-2|.|TRBJ2-4|TRBD1
CASSLTGGVLNIQYF
TGTGCCAGCAGCCTGACAGGGGGGGTTTTAAACATTCAGTACTTC
>TRBV19|.|TRBJ2-5|.
CASSIPKETQYF
TGTGCCAGTAGTATCCCGAAAGAGACCCAGTACTTC
>TRBV11-2|.|TRBJ1-3|.
CASSPAGNTIYF
TGTGCCAGCAGCCCAGCGGGAAACACCATATATTTT
>TRBV19|.|TRBJ2-3|.
CASSIPGSTDTQYF
TGTGCCAGTAGTATCCCAGGTAGCACAGATACGCAGTATTTT
>TRBV5-4|.|TRBJ2-3|TRBD1
CASSFGTGADTQYF
TGTGCCAGCAGCTTCGGGACAGGTGCGGATACGCAGTATTTT
>TRBV5-1|once|TRBJ1-2|.
CASSLGSGFQTYGYTF
TGCGCCAGCAGCCTGGGGTCCGGGTTTCAAACCTATGGCTACACCTTC
>TRBV28|few|TRBJ2-2|TRBD1
CAINRGANTGELFF
TGTGCCATCAACAGGGGTGCGAACACCGGGGAGCTGTTTTTT
>TRBV19|few|TRBJ1-5|.
CASSRGGDRTNQPQHF
TGTGCCAGTAGTCGGGGGGGCGACAGAACTAATCAGCCCCAGCATTTT
>TRBV6-5|once|TRBJ2-7|.
CASSLGGVSYEQYF
TGTGCCAGCAGTCTTGGGGGAGTCTCCTACGAGCAGTACTTC
>TRBV7-3|.|TRBJ2-2|.
CASSSRTVDTGELFF
TGTGCCAGCAGCTCTCGGACAGTTGACACCGGGGAGCTGTTTTTT
>TRBV29-1|once|TRBJ2-7|.
CSVEGQTYEQYF
TGCAGCGTTGAAGGGCAAACCTACGAGCAGTACTTC
>TRBV5-1|once|TRBJ2-7|TRBD2
CASSPLGLAGGNSYEQYF
TGCGCCAGCAGCCCTCTGGGACTAGCGGGAGGGAACTCCTACGAGCAGTACTTC
>TRBV5-4|.|TRBJ2-3|TRBD2
CASSFWEGRTDTQYF
TGTGCCAGCAGCTTTTGGGAGGGACGCACAGATACGCAGTATTTT